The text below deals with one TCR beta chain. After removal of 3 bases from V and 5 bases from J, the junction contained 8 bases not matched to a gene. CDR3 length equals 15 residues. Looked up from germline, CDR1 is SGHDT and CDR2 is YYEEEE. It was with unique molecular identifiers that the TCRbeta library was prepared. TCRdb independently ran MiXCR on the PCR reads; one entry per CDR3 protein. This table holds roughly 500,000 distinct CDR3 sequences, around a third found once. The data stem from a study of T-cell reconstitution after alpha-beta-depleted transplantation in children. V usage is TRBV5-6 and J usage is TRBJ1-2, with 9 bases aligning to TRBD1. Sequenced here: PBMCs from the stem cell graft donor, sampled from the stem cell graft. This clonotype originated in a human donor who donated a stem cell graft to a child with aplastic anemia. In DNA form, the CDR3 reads TGTGCCAGCAGCTCACCGGACAGGGGAACTTATGGCTACACCTTC. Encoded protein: CASSSPDRGTYGYTF. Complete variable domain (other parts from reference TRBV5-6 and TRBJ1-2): DAGVTQSPTHLIKTRGQQVTLRCSPKSGHDTVSWYQQALGQGPQFIFQYYEEEERQRGNFPDRFSGHQFPNYSSELNVNALLLGDSALYLCASSSPDRGTYGYTFGSGTRLTVV.